This T cell receptor (beta chain) was captured in a study of PD-L1 blockade in urothelial cancer. General observations from the study: Below-median pretreatment blood TCR clonality was associated with improved progression-free and overall survival.

The CDR3 runs 16 residues. V dropped 10 bases and J dropped 1; count of bases not matched to a gene: 13. Germline CDR1 and CDR2: ENHRY and SYGVKD. Turning to this clone: The antigen remains undetermined.

TCRdb's table, derived via immunoSEQ multiplex PCR, lists solely in-frame clones and lacks some. The table includes tens of thousands of clones, 70% to 90% detected once. The sequence derives from a man in his 60s with urothelial cancer. The chain is built from TRBV10-3 and TRBJ1-2, with TRBD1 matching 9 bases. The sample consisted of PBMCs, taken around atezolizumab (anti-PD-L1) treatment. CDR3 bases: TGTGCCACAAATATAGATCTGACAGGGGGTAACTATGGCTACACCTTC. This codes for CATNIDLTGGNYGYTF.